This entry is about one T cell receptor (beta chain). This entry belongs to a study of blood T cell repertoires in COVID-19. The wider study: The cDNA or gDNA used as material had been derived from T cells, B-cell-depleted T cells, or PBMCs.

Under the authors' procedure: Researchers report that nucleated cell counts were estimated from reference gene primer amplification. Profiling relied on immunoSEQ multiplex PCR, and the TCRdb table lists in-frame clones only, not all of them. V and J calls and clone size are given by that table; D and trimming were obtained from the DNA. The sample yields over 200,000 clones, 88% seen once. This receptor was obtained from a woman in her fifties or sixties with acute or convalescent COVID-19. What was sequenced was peripheral blood.

The CDR3 spells CASRLAEAPTGWTSNYGYTF. CDR3 sequence (DNA): TGTGCAAGTCGCTTAGCAGAAGCACCGACAGGGTGGACCTCTAACTATGGCTACACCTTC. This sequence joins TRBV12-2 and TRBJ1-2; TRBD1, the table's D call, was not compared with the DNA. TRBV12-2 is given as a pseudogene. CDR3 length: 20 amino acids.